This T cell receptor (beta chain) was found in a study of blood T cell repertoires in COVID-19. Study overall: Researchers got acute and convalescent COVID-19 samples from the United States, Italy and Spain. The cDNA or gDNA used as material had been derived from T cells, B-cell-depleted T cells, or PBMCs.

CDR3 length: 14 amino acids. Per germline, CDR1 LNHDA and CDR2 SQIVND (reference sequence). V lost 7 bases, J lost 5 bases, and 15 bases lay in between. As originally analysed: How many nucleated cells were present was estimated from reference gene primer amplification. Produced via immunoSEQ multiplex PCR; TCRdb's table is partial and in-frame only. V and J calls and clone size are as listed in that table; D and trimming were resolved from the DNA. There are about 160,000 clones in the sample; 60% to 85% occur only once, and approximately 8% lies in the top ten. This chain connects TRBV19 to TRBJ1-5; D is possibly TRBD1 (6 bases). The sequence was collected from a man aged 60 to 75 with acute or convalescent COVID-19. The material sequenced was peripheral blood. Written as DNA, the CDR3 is TGTGCCAGTATGTCCTTACAGGGCGATCAGCCCCAGCATTTT. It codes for CASMSLQGDQPQHF. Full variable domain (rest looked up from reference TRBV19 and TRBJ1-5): DGGITQSPKYLFRKEGQNVTLSCEQNLNHDAMYWYRQDPGQGLRLIYYSQIVNDFQKGDIAEGYSVSREKKESFPLTVTSAQKNPTAFYLCASMSLQGDQPQHFGDGTRLSIL.